What follows are 20 T cell receptor beta chains derived from one specimen sequenced in a study of CD8 T cells in Susac syndrome. RNA was extracted with the RNeasy kit, and a quantity of roughly 0.5 to 1 ug was reverse transcribed using random hexamers. TCRdb independently ran MiXCR on the immunoSEQ multiplex PCR reads; one entry per CDR3 protein. The data contain around 270,000 distinct CDR3 sequences, about 82% of them singletons. The sample taken for sequencing was CD8+ T cells from PBMCs. Source of these receptors: a human donor with multiple sclerosis.

J is TRBJ1-4 and V is TRBV19; D is unclear. CDR1 and CDR2 (germline): LNHDA, SQIVND (reference sequence). The length of the CDR3 is 13 residues. V was pared by 3 bases and J by 2 bases, with 4 bases between. The CDR3 spells CASSISTNEKLFF. CDR3 nucleotides: TGTGCCAGTAGTATCTCGACTAATGAAAAACTGTTTTTT. Looking up the rest from reference TRBV19 and TRBJ1-4 gives the full variable domain: DGGITQSPKYLFRKEGQNVTLSCEQNLNHDAMYWYRQDPGQGLRLIYYSQIVNDFQKGDIAEGYSVSREKKESFPLTVTSAQKNPTAFYLCASSISTNEKLFFGSGTQLSVL.

The J gene is TRBJ2-1, the V gene TRBV11-2; D might be TRBD2 (6 bases). The V gene's germline CDR1 is SGHAT and CDR2 FQNNGV. The CDR3 length is 16 residues. V lost 1 base and J lost 4, with 14 bases in between. DNA for the CDR3: TGTGCCAGCAGCTTAGTGGGGGGAGGAGGGTACAATGAGCAGTTCTTC. It is translated as CASSLVGGGGYNEQFF.

The chain is built from TRBV12-3 or TRBV12-4 and TRBJ2-7; D is unclear. V lost 6 bases, J lost 1 base, and 10 bases lay in between. The CDR3 has 13 amino acids. The CDR3 region has the DNA TGTGCCAGCAGCCCCACCCAATCCTACGAGCAGTACTTC. This codes for CASSPTQSYEQYF.

The chain joins TRBV12-3 or TRBV12-4 to TRBJ2-1; TRBD2 matches at 9 bases. This CDR3 is 18 amino acids long. Losses at the gene ends were 3 bases for V and 0 bases for J; bases not matched to a gene: 9. The CDR3 DNA is TGTGCCAGCAGTTTCGGGCTAGCGGGATGGAGCTCCTACAATGAGCAGTTCTTC. Translating it yields CASSFGLAGWSSYNEQFF.

The gene calls are TRBV13 and TRBJ2-1, with 13 bases that match TRBD2. Losses at the gene ends were 3 bases for V and 4 bases for J; bases not matched to a gene: 6. The CDR3 sequence is 17 residues long. Germline lookup yields CDR1 PRHDT and CDR2 FYEKMQ (reference sequence). CDR3 sequence (DNA): TGTGCCAGCAGCTTCACTAGCGGGAGGGGCCAATACAATGAGCAGTTCTTC. Translating it yields CASSFTSGRGQYNEQFF.

This clonotype is a singleton in its sample. The chain uses TRBV5-6 and TRBJ2-1; 12 bases map to TRBD2. Germline V CDR1 and CDR2: SGHDT, YYEEEE. V lost 4 bases and J lost 4; bases outside the gene matches: 6. The CDR3 has 16 amino acids. CDR3 bases: TGTGCCAGCAGCCCGGCCCTAGCGGGAGGGTACAATGAGCAGTTCTTC. Encoded protein: CASSPALAGGYNEQFF.

This rearrangement joins TRBV4-3 to TRBJ1-2; D unclear. This CDR3 contains 14 residues. V shed 0 bases and J shed 2 bases, with 7 bases lying between them. Germline V gives CDR1 LGHNA, CDR2 YSLEER. The CDR3 bases are TGCGCCAGCAGCCAAGAAAAGCCGAACTATGGCTACACCTTC. Protein product: CASSQEKPNYGYTF.

The CDR3 region is CASSPSGTSGRSNEQFF. The CDR3 DNA follows: TGTGCCAGCAGCCCCTCGGGGACTAGCGGGAGAAGCAATGAGCAGTTCTTC. The V gene is TRBV7-9, the J gene TRBJ2-1, with TRBD2 identical over 14 bases. Germline CDR1 SEHNR, CDR2 FQNEAQ (reference sequence). V shed 5 bases and J 6 bases; nucleotides not matched to a gene: 9. The CDR3 extends over 17 amino acids.

The V and J genes are TRBV27 and TRBJ2-3; tentative D call: TRBD2 (6 bases). V lost 2 bases and J 4 bases, leaving 10 bases between the germline ends. Looked up from germline, CDR1 is MNHEY and CDR2 is SMNVEV (reference sequence). CDR3 length equals 14 residues. The CDR3 bases are TGTGCCAGCAGTTTAAAGGAGGGGTCAGATACGCAGTATTTT. Its protein is CASSLKEGSDTQYF.

V and J are TRBV27 and TRBJ2-1, with TRBD2 matching over 8 bases. The CDR3 is 16 residues long. Looked up from germline, CDR1 is MNHEY and CDR2 is SMNVEV (reference sequence). V was clipped by 6 bases and J by 6 bases; unmatched bases: 13. The CDR3 DNA sequence: TGTGCCAGCAGACCGTATAGCGGGATCCCGATCAATGAGCAGTTCTTC. Protein product: CASRPYSGIPINEQFF.

This chain uses TRBV6-5 with TRBJ1-1; D possibly corresponds to TRBD1 (6 bases). Germline V gene sequence: CDR1 MNHEY, CDR2 SVGAGI. V was cut by 2 bases and J by 3 bases, with 16 bases left in between. CDR3 length: 16 residues. The CDR3 nucleotides read TGTGCCAGCAGTTACCAAGGGGGGCGGATAGACACTGAAGCTTTCTTT. Its translation is CASSYQGGRIDTEAFF.

Comment on this clonotype: One end of the junction is discordant with germline, which a read error may explain. V gene TRBV18 combines with J gene TRBJ1-2, with a possible D match to TRBD1 (6 bases). Germline V CDR1 and CDR2: KGHSH, LQKENI. This CDR3 comprises 14 residues. CDR3 sequence (DNA): TGTGCCAGCCCACCGAACAGGGTTAACTATGGCTACACCTTC. This gives the protein CASPPNRVNYGYTF.

V is TRBV5-1 and J is TRBJ1-2, with 9 bases lining up with TRBD1. CDR1 SGHRS and CDR2 YFSETQ come from the germline V gene. The CDR3 is 14 amino acids. V shed 4 bases and J 6 bases; nucleotides not matched to a gene: 7. CDR3 loop: CASSLGQGGNGYTF. For the CDR3, the DNA is TGCGCCAGCAGCCTGGGACAGGGAGGTAATGGCTACACCTTC.

The chain has TRBV30 and TRBJ2-7; 8 bases are shared with TRBD2. The V gene end was trimmed by 0 bases and the J gene end by 3 bases; junction bases not matched to a gene: 7. Per the germline V gene, CDR1 is GTSNPN and CDR2 is SVGIG (reference sequence). This CDR3 contains 15 residues. CDR3 protein: CAWSVEREIRYEQYF. Written as DNA, the CDR3 is TGTGCCTGGAGTGTAGAGCGGGAGATCCGCTACGAGCAGTACTTC.

V usage is TRBV19 and J usage is TRBJ2-3; 9 bases are a match to TRBD1. This CDR3 contains 12 residues. With V trimmed by 10 bases and J by 8 bases, 7 bases remained unmatched. Germline V gene sequence: CDR1 LNHDA, CDR2 SQIVND (reference sequence). Written as DNA, the CDR3 is TGTGCCACGGGACAGGGCCTGGGTACGCAGTATTTT. Protein: CATGQGLGTQYF.

The chain has TRBV29-1 and TRBJ2-1; 7 nucleotides align to TRBD1. Germline V gene sequence: CDR1 SQVTM, CDR2 ANQGSEA. V lost 8 bases, J lost 8 bases, and 12 bases stayed unmatched. There are 13 residues in the CDR3. As DNA, the CDR3 is TGCAGCCACGGGACAGTCGATTGGGATGAGCAGTTCTTC. It yields the protein CSHGTVDWDEQFF.

The chain joins TRBV11-3 to TRBJ2-7; D is unclear. V gave up 5 bases and J gave up 3 bases, with 14 bases separating them. The length of the CDR3 is 14 residues. Germline V CDR1 and CDR2: SGHNT, YENEEA. CDR3 amino acids: CASSPLGDLYEQYF. The CDR3, as DNA: TGTGCCAGCAGCCCCCTAGGAGACCTCTACGAGCAGTACTTC.

In nucleotides, the CDR3 is TGTGCCAGCAGCTTAAATCTAGGGACTAGCGAGAGTAGCTCCTACGAGCAGTACTTC. Protein product: CASSLNLGTSESSSYEQYF. The V gene is TRBV7-9, the J gene TRBJ2-7; 10 nucleotides line up with TRBD2. Looked up from germline, CDR1 is SEHNR and CDR2 is FQNEAQ (reference sequence). The CDR3 covers 19 residues. The junction had 13 bases not matched to a gene; V was cut back by 2 bases and J by 0 bases.

The chain recombines TRBV6-1 with TRBJ1-5; the D gene is possibly TRBD1 (5 bases). The V gene lost 6 bases and the J gene lost 6 bases, with 12 bases spanning the gap. This CDR3 spans 13 amino acids. CDR1 is MNHNS and CDR2 is SASEGT in the germline V gene. The CDR3 protein is CASRAGARQPQHF. CDR3 DNA sequence: TGTGCCAGCAGAGCCGGGGCGCGTCAGCCCCAGCATTTT.

This clonotype was seen only a few times. This chain links TRBV6-6 with TRBJ2-7, with D maybe TRBD1 (5 bases). This CDR3 spans 15 amino acids. Germline assignment: CDR1 MNHNY and CDR2 SVGAGI (reference sequence). V lost 6 bases, J lost 2 bases, and 17 bases lay in between. CDR3 protein: CASSPRQPTPYEQYF. CDR3 DNA: TGTGCCAGCAGCCCCCGACAGCCAACCCCCTACGAGCAGTACTTC.